This T cell receptor (beta chain) was sequenced for a study of lymphopenia after photon versus proton radiotherapy. Study-wide points: Oligoclonal CD8+ Temra expansion after nadir drove photon patients' diversity drop. Photon-treated patients lost naive T cells and TCR diversity; proton-treated stayed stable. In patients who died, overall survival fell as post-nadir TCR diversity dropped more. Better survival with proton therapy was suggested as possible, not demonstrated.

Trimming stripped 2 bases from V and 1 base from J, with 8 bases between. The V gene's germline CDR1 is SGHVS and CDR2 FQNEAQ. The CDR3 spans 14 residues. A remark on this clone: Its antigen is undetermined.

Using immunoSEQ multiplex PCR, the repertoire was profiled, and TCRdb retains in-frame clones only, with some absent. The sample yields 15,000 or so clones, around 83% seen once. The chain employs TRBV7-8 and TRBJ2-5; D gene uncertain. Sequenced here: peripheral blood, sampled from a patient treated with proton-based radiotherapy. The receptor's source is a man between 65 and 79 years old with pancreatic cancer. CDR3 sequence: CASSLRASQETQYF. The DNA of the CDR3 is TGTGCCAGCAGCTTAAGGGCTAGCCAAGAGACCCAGTACTTC. Using reference TRBV7-8 and TRBJ2-5 for the parts outside the CDR3, the full variable domain is GAGVSQSPRYKVAKRGQDVALRCDPISGHVSLFWYQQALGQGPEFLTYFQNEAQLDKSGLPSDRFFAERPEGSVSTLKIQRTQQEDSAVYLCASSLRASQETQYFGPGTRLLVL.